These T cell receptor beta chains were read from a single sample in a study of identifying expanded T cells in peripheral blood. Profiling relied on immunoSEQ multiplex PCR, and the TCRdb table lists in-frame clones only, not all of them. The repertoire has around 100,000 clones, around 88% of them found once; the top ten carry roughly 14%. Sequenced sample: blood. The receptors were gathered from a person between 18 and 75 years old in good health. Each CDR3 is given without its conserved first and last residue. A clone size is listed for some rows: how often the clone was seen (once, few, many), or a class if it is expanded.

J gene	V gene	clone size	CDR3 protein
TRBJ2-5	TRBV7-2	-	ASSLARETQY
TRBJ1-6	TRBV6-4	-	ASSDSIIGNSPLH
TRBJ2-7	TRBV7-9	-	ASHRGGLSYEQY
TRBJ2-6	TRBV6-5	-	ASREQTGANVLT
TRBJ2-3	TRBV7-2	-	ASSFLWGRGTDTQY
TRBJ1-4	TRBV7-9	-	ASSLSGRGREKLF
TRBJ2-7	TRBV7-9	-	ASSPPASGDFEQY
TRBJ2-5	TRBV9	-	ASSATSGRAGETQY
TRBJ2-7	TRBV6-6	-	ASRRGAGYEQY
TRBJ1-6	TRBV2	few	ASSARPNSPLH
TRBJ2-5	TRBV6-5	-	ASRRGEETQY
TRBJ1-3	TRBV30	-	AWSAGGTGNTIY
TRBJ2-7	TRBV7-8	-	ASSGQRASYEQY
TRBJ1-1	TRBV29-1	-	SVGSPRRVSEAF
TRBJ2-1	TRBV5-4	-	ASSLGVSSYNEQF
TRBJ1-4	TRBV19	-	ASSNTYGEKLF